The 25 T cell receptor beta chains below were found in one sample sequenced in a study of blood T cell repertoires in COVID-19. The method was immunoSEQ multiplex PCR; TCRdb's version includes in-frame clones alone and lacks a portion of them. This sample has fewer than 200,000 clones; approximately 90% occur once, and the top ten carry 0.88%. What was sequenced was peripheral blood. The receptor source for this set is a woman younger than 30 who had recovered from COVID-19.

This chain connects TRBV19 to TRBJ2-5, with 10 bases that match TRBD1. The V gene's germline CDR1 is LNHDA and CDR2 SQIVND (reference sequence). With 2 bases clipped from V and 5 bases from J, the junction kept 8 bases outside the gene matches. The length of the CDR3 is 16 residues. CDR3: CASSILRGTGDETQYF. The CDR3 nucleotides are TGTGCCAGTAGTATATTGCGCGGGACAGGGGACGAGACCCAGTACTTC.

This sequence joins TRBV2 and TRBJ1-5; D remains unclear. The V end lost 6 bases, the J end lost 0 bases, and 12 bases lay between the germline ends. Germline-derived CDR1 and CDR2 are SNHLY and FYNNEI. The CDR3 loop spans 15 amino acids. CDR3: CASRNSSYSNQPQHF. The CDR3, as DNA: TGTGCCAGCAGGAACAGCTCCTATAGCAATCAGCCCCAGCATTTT.

This sequence joins TRBV11-3 and TRBJ2-1; unclear D gene. The CDR3 length is 15 residues. With 3 bases removed from V and 9 bases from J, the gap between germline ends came to 18 bases. Per the germline V gene, CDR1 is SGHNT and CDR2 is YENEEA. The CDR3 DNA reads TGTGCCAGCAGCTTGAGAACCGGGTCGATCGTTGAGCAGTTCTTC. It specifies CASSLRTGSIVEQFF.

The rearrangement uses TRBV6-5 and TRBJ2-7, with D possibly being TRBD2 (5 bases). V lost 7 bases and J lost 2, with 9 bases in between. There are 12 residues in the CDR3. CDR1 is MNHEY, CDR2 SVGAGI, per germline. CDR3 protein: CASTGSAYEQYF. The CDR3 DNA is TGTGCCAGCACGGGGTCAGCCTACGAGCAGTACTTC.

This clone was seen a few times. The V call is TRBV2, the J call TRBJ2-3; TRBD1 aligns across 8 bases. With 3 bases clipped from V and 1 base from J, the junction kept 3 bases outside the gene matches. From germline, CDR1 is SNHLY and CDR2 FYNNEI. CDR3 length: 15 residues. The CDR3 region has the DNA TGTGCCAGCAGTGAGCAGGGGGCAGGCACAGATACGCAGTATTTT. Protein: CASSEQGAGTDTQYF.

This sequence joins TRBV27 and TRBJ1-2, with 7 bases identical to TRBD1. Germline loops: CDR1 MNHEY, CDR2 SMNVEV (reference sequence). Trimming took 2 bases from V and 4 from J; bases not matched to a gene: 4. There are 14 residues in the CDR3. DNA for the CDR3: TGTGCCAGCAGTTTAAGGGGGACAGCCTATGGCTACACCTTC. Residues: CASSLRGTAYGYTF.

This chain links TRBV2 with TRBJ2-7; TRBD1 aligns across 9 bases. CDR1 is SNHLY and CDR2 is FYNNEI in the germline V gene. J lost 1 base, V lost 6 bases, and 4 bases had no gene match. The CDR3 loop spans 14 amino acids. This CDR3 is CASRPGTGSYEQYF. CDR3 nucleotides: TGTGCCAGCAGGCCCGGGACAGGGTCCTACGAGCAGTACTTC.

The J gene is TRBJ2-7, the V gene TRBV13; 10 positions agree with TRBD2. CDR3 length: 16 amino acids. Germline loops: CDR1 PRHDT, CDR2 FYEKMQ (reference sequence). V dropped 5 bases and J dropped 3; count of bases not matched to a gene: 10. CDR3 DNA sequence: TGTGCCAGCAGCCCAGGGGCTAGCGGGGGAAACTACGAGCAGTACTTC. Amino acids: CASSPGASGGNYEQYF. Supplemented by reference TRBV13 and TRBJ2-7, the full variable domain reads AAGVIQSPRHLIKEKRETATLKCYPIPRHDTVYWYQQGPGQDPQFLISFYEKMQSDKGSIPDRFSAQQFSDYHSELNMSSLELGDSALYFCASSPGASGGNYEQYFGPGTRLTVT.

The V gene is TRBV11-2, the J gene TRBJ2-5, with 10 bases identical to TRBD1. The CDR3 has 16 residues. CDR1 is SGHAT, CDR2 FQNNGV, per germline. Unmatched junction bases numbered 7, after V lost 1 base and J lost 5 bases. CDR3 nucleotides: TGTGCCAGCAGCTTAGGAGACAGGGGGCGCTTGGAGACCCAGTACTTC. It translates to CASSLGDRGRLETQYF.

This chain connects TRBV9 to TRBJ1-4, with D possibly matching TRBD1 (5 bases). Germline CDR1 SGDLS, CDR2 YYNGEE. V was clipped by 4 bases and J by 3 bases, with 16 bases between them. CDR3 length: 16 amino acids. The DNA for the CDR3 is TGTGCCAGCAGCCTAGGTCTGGGACTTCCTAATGAAAAACTGTTTTTT. As protein: CASSLGLGLPNEKLFF.

The chain carries TRBV27 and TRBJ2-7; TRBD2 aligns across 10 bases. Germline trimming cut 6 bases from V and 3 bases from J; bases unmatched to any gene: 5. CDR1 is MNHEY, CDR2 SMNVEV, per germline (reference sequence). The CDR3 contains 14 residues. The CDR3 loop reads CASRTLAGDYEQYF. The CDR3 nucleotides are TGTGCCAGCAGGACCCTAGCGGGAGACTACGAGCAGTACTTC.

This sequence joins TRBV7-3 and TRBJ2-3, with a tentative D call TRBD2 (6 bases). The germline V gene encodes CDR1 SGHTA and CDR2 FQGTGA. The V and J ends lost 5 bases and 6 bases respectively, with 6 bases between them. This CDR3 spans 11 amino acids. CDR3 bases: TGTGCCAGCAGCGCGGGGGATACGCAGTATTTT. Protein product: CASSAGDTQYF.

The J gene is TRBJ1-5, the V gene TRBV6-5; D is unresolved. The germline V gene has CDR1 MNHEY and CDR2 SVGAGI. Between the trimmed V and J ends, which lost 2 bases and 3 bases, there was a span of 8 bases. The CDR3 is 14 amino acids. The DNA for the CDR3 is TGTGCCAGCAGTTACAGGCGGAACAATCAGCCCCAGCATTTT. It encodes CASSYRRNNQPQHF.

This clone has a handful of counts. The gene calls are TRBV5-1 and TRBJ2-2, with 8 bases lining up with TRBD1. Germline CDR1 SGHRS, CDR2 YFSETQ. After removal of 3 bases from V and 2 bases from J, the junction contained 9 bases not matched to a gene. This CDR3 has 17 residues. The CDR3 DNA reads as TGCGCCAGCAGCTCTACTGGCGGGACAGGAAACACCGGGGAGCTGTTTTTT. This sequence encodes CASSSTGGTGNTGELFF. The variable domain in full, with the rest retrieved from reference TRBV5-1 and TRBJ2-2, is KAGVTQTPRYLIKTRGQQVTLSCSPISGHRSVSWYQQTPGQGLQFLFEYFSETQRNKGNFPGRFSGRQFSNSRSEMNVSTLELGDSALYLCASSSTGGTGNTGELFFGEGSRLTVL.

The chain carries TRBV7-2 and TRBJ1-1; TRBD1 is a possible D gene (5 bases). V dropped 5 bases and J dropped 1 base, with 14 bases sitting between them. In germline, CDR1 is SGHTA, CDR2 FQGNSA. The CDR3 consists of 15 residues. The CDR3 DNA sequence: TGTGCCAGCAGCCGTCAAGCACAGGCGAACACTGAAGCTTTCTTT. Its protein product is CASSRQAQANTEAFF.

The chain carries TRBV7-9 and TRBJ2-2; TRBD2 aligns across 12 bases. This CDR3 contains 18 residues. CDR1 is SEHNR, CDR2 FQNEAQ, per germline (reference sequence). V shed 1 base, J shed 3 bases, and the junction held 6 bases outside the gene matches. CDR3 DNA: TGTGCCAGCAGCTTAGGACTAGCGGGAGCGTCGTACACCGGGGAGCTGTTTTTT. Amino acids: CASSLGLAGASYTGELFF.

This rearrangement joins TRBV7-4 to TRBJ1-1, with 10 bases that match TRBD1. Germline V gene lookup returns CDR1 SGHVT and CDR2 SQSDAQ. The CDR3 length is 16 residues. With 5 bases clipped from V and 7 bases from J, the junction kept 13 bases outside the gene matches. The CDR3 loop reads CASSPRRQGALNEAFF. The CDR3, as DNA: TGTGCCAGCAGCCCCCGGAGACAGGGGGCGCTTAATGAAGCTTTCTTT.

The chain has TRBV7-9 and TRBJ1-1; D possibly corresponds to TRBD1 (5 bases). Germline V CDR1 and CDR2: SEHNR, FQNEAQ (reference sequence). The CDR3 contains 13 residues. The V gene lost 2 bases and the J gene lost 1 base, with 5 bases spanning the gap. CDR3 sequence reads: CASSLQGNTEAFF. The CDR3 DNA reads TGTGCCAGCAGCTTACAGGGGAACACTGAAGCTTTCTTT.

The chain combines TRBV28 with TRBJ2-1, with 13 bases identical to TRBD2. Per the germline V gene, CDR1 is MDHEN and CDR2 is SYDVKM. V trimming: 7 bases; J trimming: 7 bases; junction bases outside the gene matches: 4. CDR3 size: 14 residues. This chain's CDR3 is CASTMGLAGNEQFF. The CDR3 DNA reads TGTGCCAGCACTATGGGACTAGCGGGAAATGAGCAGTTCTTC. The variable domain in full, with the rest retrieved from reference TRBV28 and TRBJ2-1, is DVKVTQSSRYLVKRTGEKVFLECVQDMDHENMFWYRQDPGLGLRLIYFSYDVKMKEKGDIPEGYSVSREKKERFSLILESASTNQTSMYLCASTMGLAGNEQFFGPGTRLTVL.

CDR3 nucleotides: TGTGCCAGCAGCCAAGATAGTACAGGGGGAACTGAAGCTTTCTTT. The encoded protein is CASSQDSTGGTEAFF. The chain is built from TRBV3-1 (or the pseudogene TRBV3-2) and TRBJ1-1; 8 nucleotides align to TRBD1. The germline V gene has CDR1 LGHDT and CDR2 YNNKEL (reference sequence). This CDR3 is built from 15 residues. V lost 0 bases to trimming and J lost 5 bases; unmatched junction nucleotides: 5.

The rearrangement links TRBV27 to TRBJ1-1; TRBD1 matches 8 bases. V was pared by 4 bases and J by 0 bases, with 10 bases of the junction left unmatched. The length of the CDR3 is 17 residues. The germline V gene encodes CDR1 MNHEY and CDR2 SMNVEV (reference sequence). The CDR3 DNA follows: TGTGCCAGCAGTTCTAGTGACAGGGGCCTTATGAACACTGAAGCTTTCTTT. Translated, it gives CASSSSDRGLMNTEAFF.

At least ten counts were recorded for this clone. As DNA, the CDR3 is TGCGCCAGCAGCATGGGCGGGGGCCTTCAAGAGACCCAGTACTTC. It encodes CASSMGGGLQETQYF. This chain uses TRBV5-1 with TRBJ2-5; perhaps TRBD2 as D (7 bases). CDR3 size: 15 residues. In germline, CDR1 is SGHRS, CDR2 YFSETQ. The ends were cut back, 4 bases at V and 2 bases at J, with 15 bases in the middle.

The chain is built from TRBV6-6 and TRBJ1-5; no firm D call. The V gene lost 5 bases and the J gene lost 1 base, with 15 bases spanning the gap. The CDR3 covers 16 residues. CDR1 and CDR2 (germline): MNHNY, SVGAGI (reference sequence). CDR3 in amino acids: CASSPQREKSNQPQHF. CDR3 bases: TGTGCCAGCAGTCCTCAAAGGGAGAAGAGCAATCAGCCCCAGCATTTT.

This clone was observed a handful of times. CDR3 nucleotide sequence: TGCGCCAGCAGCTTGGCGGGACAGGGTTACTATGGCTACACCTTC. Translated: CASSLAGQGYYGYTF. The chain carries TRBV5-1 and TRBJ1-2; 9 positions match TRBD1. Germline lookup yields CDR1 SGHRS and CDR2 YFSETQ. This CDR3 has 15 residues. The V and J ends lost 0 bases and 3 bases, in that order; junction bases with no gene match: 3. The full variable domain, its missing parts supplied by reference TRBV5-1 and TRBJ1-2, is KAGVTQTPRYLIKTRGQQVTLSCSPISGHRSVSWYQQTPGQGLQFLFEYFSETQRNKGNFPGRFSGRQFSNSRSEMNVSTLELGDSALYLCASSLAGQGYYGYTFGSGTRLTVV.

This chain links TRBV2 with TRBJ2-2, with D maybe TRBD2 (7 bases). This CDR3 is 16 amino acids long. CDR1 is SNHLY, CDR2 FYNNEI, per germline. V was trimmed by 4 bases and J by 3 bases, leaving 15 bases between them. CDR3 sequence (DNA): TGTGCCAGCAGTGGCAGGGGAGGGTCGCACACCGGGGAGCTGTTTTTT. Its translation: CASSGRGGSHTGELFF. The entire variable domain, with the rest obtained from reference TRBV2 and TRBJ2-2, is as follows: EPEVTQTPSHQVTQMGQEVILRCVPISNHLYFYWYRQILGQKVEFLVSFYNNEISEKSEIFDDQFSVERPDGSNFTLKIRSTKLEDSAMYFCASSGRGGSHTGELFFGEGSRLTVL.